The rows below give T cell receptor beta chains drawn from one sample of a study of CD8+ T cells in alopecia areata. Profiling relied on immunoSEQ multiplex PCR, and the TCRdb table lists in-frame clones only, not all of them. Among about 120,000 clones listed, 58% were seen once. The sample was CD8+ T cells sorted from blood, taken at week 4, from a patient treated with tofacitinib. The receptor set was obtained from a human donor with alopecia areata. Both conserved end residues are part of each CDR3.

J: TRBJ2-1; V: TRBV30; length: 14; CDR3: CAWSLKGLDNEQFF
J: TRBJ1-1; V: TRBV7-9; length: 12; CDR3: CASSLIGAEAFF
J: TRBJ2-3; V: TRBV7-9; length: 15; CDR3: CASSFARASTDTQYF
J: TRBJ2-7; V: TRBV28; length: 16; CDR3: CASSPSSIHRDYEQYF
J: TRBJ2-7; V: TRBV5-1; length: 13; CDR3: CASSAGQGYEQYF
J: TRBJ2-5; V: TRBV7-8; length: 14; CDR3: CASSLYENQETQYF
J: TRBJ2-7; V: TRBV27; length: 14; CDR3: CASSSPGQGYEQYF
J: TRBJ2-2; V: TRBV28; length: 15; CDR3: CASSLVRTNTGELFF
J: TRBJ2-5; V: TRBV29-1; length: 15; CDR3: CSVVGSGDTQETQYF
J: TRBJ2-7; V: TRBV7-2; length: 13; CDR3: CASSSSRTYEQYF
J: TRBJ1-1; V: TRBV30; length: 15; CDR3: CAWSVSNKGNTEAFF
J: TRBJ2-1; V: TRBV7-6; length: 15; CDR3: CASSLVAGRYNEQFF
J: TRBJ1-2; V: TRBV7-2; length: 14; CDR3: CASSLDWGDRGYTF